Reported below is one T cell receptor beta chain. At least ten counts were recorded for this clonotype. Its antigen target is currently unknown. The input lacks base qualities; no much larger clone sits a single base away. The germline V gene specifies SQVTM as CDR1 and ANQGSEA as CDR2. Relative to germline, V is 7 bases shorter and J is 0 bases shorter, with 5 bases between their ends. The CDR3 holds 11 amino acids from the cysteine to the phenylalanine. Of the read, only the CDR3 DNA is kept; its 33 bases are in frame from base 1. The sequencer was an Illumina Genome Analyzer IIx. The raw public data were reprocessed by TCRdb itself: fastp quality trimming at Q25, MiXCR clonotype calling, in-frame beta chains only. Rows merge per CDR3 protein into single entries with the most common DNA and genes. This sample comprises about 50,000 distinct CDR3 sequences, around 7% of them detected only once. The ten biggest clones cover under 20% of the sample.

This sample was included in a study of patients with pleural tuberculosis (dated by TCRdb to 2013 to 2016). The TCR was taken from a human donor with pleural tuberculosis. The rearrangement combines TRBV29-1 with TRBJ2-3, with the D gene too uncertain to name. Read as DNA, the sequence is TGCAGCGCGGCGAGCACAGATACGCAGTATTTT. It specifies CSAASTDTQYF.